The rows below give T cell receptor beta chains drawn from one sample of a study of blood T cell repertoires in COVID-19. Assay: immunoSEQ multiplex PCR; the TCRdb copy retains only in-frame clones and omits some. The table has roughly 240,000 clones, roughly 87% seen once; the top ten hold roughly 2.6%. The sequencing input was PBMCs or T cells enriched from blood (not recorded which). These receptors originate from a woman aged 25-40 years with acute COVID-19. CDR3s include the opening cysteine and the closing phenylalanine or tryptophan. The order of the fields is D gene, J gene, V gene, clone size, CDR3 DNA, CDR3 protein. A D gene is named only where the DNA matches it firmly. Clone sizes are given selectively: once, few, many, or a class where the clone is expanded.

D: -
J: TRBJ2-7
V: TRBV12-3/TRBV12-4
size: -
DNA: TGTGCCAGCTACGACTCACTGTTGAACGAGCAGTACTTC
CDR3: CASYDSLLNEQYF

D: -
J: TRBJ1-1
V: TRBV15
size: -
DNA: TGTGCCACCAGCAGCCCAACAGGGTGGACTGAAGCTTTCTTT
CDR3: CATSSPTGWTEAFF

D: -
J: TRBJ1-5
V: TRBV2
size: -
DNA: TGTGCCAGCAGTGAAATGGCGGGCAATCAGCCCCAGCATTTT
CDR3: CASSEMAGNQPQHF

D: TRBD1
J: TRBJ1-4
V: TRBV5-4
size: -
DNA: TGTGCCAGCAGCTTGGCCGCCCCCCGACAGGGAGGAAAACTGTTTTTT
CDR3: CASSLAAPRQGGKLFF

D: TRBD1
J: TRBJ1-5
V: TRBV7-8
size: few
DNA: TGTGCCAGCAGCTTAGGGGACAGGGATAGCAATCAGCCCCAGCATTTT
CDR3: CASSLGDRDSNQPQHF

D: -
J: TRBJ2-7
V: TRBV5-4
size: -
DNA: TGTGCCAGCAGCTCAACCTACGAGCAGTACTTC
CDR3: CASSSTYEQYF

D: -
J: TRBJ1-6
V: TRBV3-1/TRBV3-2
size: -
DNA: TGTGCCAGCAGCCAAGGGACAGAAAACAATTCACCCCTCCACTTT
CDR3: CASSQGTENNSPLHF

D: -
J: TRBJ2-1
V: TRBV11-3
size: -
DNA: TGTGCCAGCAGCTTAGATCCGAATGAGCAGTTCTTC
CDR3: CASSLDPNEQFF

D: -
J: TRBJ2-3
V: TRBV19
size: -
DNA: TGTGCCAGTAGTATAGATCAGGGGAATTTCGATACGCAGTATTTT
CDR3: CASSIDQGNFDTQYF

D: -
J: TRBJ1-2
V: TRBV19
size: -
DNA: TGTGCCAGTAGTATGGTGACAGGCGGAGGTAGCACCTTC
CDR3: CASSMVTGGGSTF

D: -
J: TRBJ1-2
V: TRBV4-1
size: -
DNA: TGCGCCAGCAGCCAAGATCGCACAAACTATGGCTACACCTTC
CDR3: CASSQDRTNYGYTF

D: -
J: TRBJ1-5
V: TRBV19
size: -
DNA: TGTGCCAGTAGTGCGTCCGGGACACGGCTCGATCAGCCCCAGCATTTT
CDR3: CASSASGTRLDQPQHF

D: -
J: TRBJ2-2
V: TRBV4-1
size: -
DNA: TGCGCCAGCAGCCAAGTACGGTACACCGGGGAGCTGTTTTTT
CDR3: CASSQVRYTGELFF

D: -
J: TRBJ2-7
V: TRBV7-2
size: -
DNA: TGTGCCAGCAGCTTAGCGTGGACAGAGTACTACGAGCAGTACTTC
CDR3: CASSLAWTEYYEQYF

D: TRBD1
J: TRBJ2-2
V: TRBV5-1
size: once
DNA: TGCGCCAGCAGAGCTTCCGGGACAGGGGCCGGGGAGCTGTTTTTT
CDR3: CASRASGTGAGELFF

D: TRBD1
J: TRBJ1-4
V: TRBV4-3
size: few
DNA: TGCGCCAGCAGCCAGGGGGACAGGACAACTAATGAAAAACTGTTTTTT
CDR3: CASSQGDRTTNEKLFF

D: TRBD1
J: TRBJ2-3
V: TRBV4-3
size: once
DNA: TGCGCCAGCAGTGGACAGGGGCGGACAGATACGCAGTATTTT
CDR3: CASSGQGRTDTQYF

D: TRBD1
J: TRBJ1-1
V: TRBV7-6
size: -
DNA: TGTGCCAGCAGCCTCTGGGACAGCAACACTGAAGCTTTCTTT
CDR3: CASSLWDSNTEAFF

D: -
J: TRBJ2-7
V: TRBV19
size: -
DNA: TGTGCCAGTAGTCCTAGCGCCGAAGGCTCAGGCGGGCAGTACTTC
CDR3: CASSPSAEGSGGQYF

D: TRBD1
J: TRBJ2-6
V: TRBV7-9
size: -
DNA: TGTGCCAGCAGCTCCCCGGCAGGGGGACCCTCTGGGGCCAACGTCCTGACTTTC
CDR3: CASSSPAGGPSGANVLTF

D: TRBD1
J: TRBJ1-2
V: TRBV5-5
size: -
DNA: TGTGCCAGCAGCTTGGCCCCGGGACAGGGAAACTATGGCTACACCTTC
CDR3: CASSLAPGQGNYGYTF

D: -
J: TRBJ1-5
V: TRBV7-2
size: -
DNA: TGTGCCAGCAGCCCGACAGTAGATCAGCCCCAGCATTTT
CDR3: CASSPTVDQPQHF

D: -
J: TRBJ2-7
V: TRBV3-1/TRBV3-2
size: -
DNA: TGTGCCAGCAGCCTAGGACAGCCGTACTACGAGCAGTACTTC
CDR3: CASSLGQPYYEQYF

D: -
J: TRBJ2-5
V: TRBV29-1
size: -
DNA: TGCAGCGTTGCGCCGGGGGAGCAGACCCAGTACTTC
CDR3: CSVAPGEQTQYF

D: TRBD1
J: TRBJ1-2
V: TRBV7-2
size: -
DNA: TGTGCCAGCAGCTCCAACAGGGGGCGCGGTAATGGCTACACCTTC
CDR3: CASSSNRGRGNGYTF

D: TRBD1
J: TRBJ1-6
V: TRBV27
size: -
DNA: TGTGCCAGCAGCACTCAGGGGGAGAGTTCACCCCTCCACTTT
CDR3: CASSTQGESSPLHF

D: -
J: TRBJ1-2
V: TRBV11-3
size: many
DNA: TGTGCCAGCAGCTTAGATCGCGGGGAAGGTGGCTACACCTTC
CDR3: CASSLDRGEGGYTF

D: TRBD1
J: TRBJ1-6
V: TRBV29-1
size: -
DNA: TGCAGCGCCCAGTCCGGGACAGGGGACTCACCCCTCCACTTT
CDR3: CSAQSGTGDSPLHF

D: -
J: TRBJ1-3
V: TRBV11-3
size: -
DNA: TGTGCCAGCAGCAAAGATGGGAGATCTGGAAACACCATATATTTT
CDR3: CASSKDGRSGNTIYF

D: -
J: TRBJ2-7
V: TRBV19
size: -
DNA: TGTGCCAGTAGTATAACACACCACGGGACATCTTACTCCTACGAGCAGTACTTC
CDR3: CASSITHHGTSYSYEQYF

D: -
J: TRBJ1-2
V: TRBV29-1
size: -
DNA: TGCAGCGTTGATATGGTCGGGTATGGCTACACCTTC
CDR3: CSVDMVGYGYTF

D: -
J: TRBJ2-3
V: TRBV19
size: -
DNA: TGTGCCAGTAGTATGAGCCCAGATACGCAGTATTTT
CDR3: CASSMSPDTQYF

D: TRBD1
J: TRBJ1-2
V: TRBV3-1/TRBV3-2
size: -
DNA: TGTGCCAGCAGCCGCTCGGACAGGGGGCTTGGCTACACCTTC
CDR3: CASSRSDRGLGYTF

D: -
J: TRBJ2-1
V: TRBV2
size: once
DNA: TGTGCCAGCAATCCGGGAGGGGGCCGTTACAATGAGCAGTTCTTC
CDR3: CASNPGGGRYNEQFF

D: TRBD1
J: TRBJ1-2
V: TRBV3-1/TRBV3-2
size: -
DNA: TGTGCCAGCAGCTCTGGGACAGGGGCTAACGGCTACACCTTC
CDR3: CASSSGTGANGYTF

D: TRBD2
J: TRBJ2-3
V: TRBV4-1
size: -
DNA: TGCGCCAGCACCTCAATAGCGGGTGTAGTGCCAGATACGCAGTATTTT
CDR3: CASTSIAGVVPDTQYF

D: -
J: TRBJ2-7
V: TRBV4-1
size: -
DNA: TGCGCCAGCAGCCCTCAAGCCCTCTACGAGCAGTACTTC
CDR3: CASSPQALYEQYF

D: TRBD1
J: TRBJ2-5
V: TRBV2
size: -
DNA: TGTGCCAGCAGTGGTACAGGGGGCCGGCAAGAGACCCAGTACTTC
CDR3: CASSGTGGRQETQYF

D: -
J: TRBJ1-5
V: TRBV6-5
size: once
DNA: TGTGCCAGCAGCAGACTCCCGGAGGAGCCCCAGCATTTT
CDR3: CASSRLPEEPQHF

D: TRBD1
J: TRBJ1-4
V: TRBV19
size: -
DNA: TGTGCCAGTAGTCCCACAGGGGGCCGGGCAACTAATGAAAAACTGTTTTTT
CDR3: CASSPTGGRATNEKLFF

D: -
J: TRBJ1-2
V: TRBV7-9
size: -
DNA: TGTGCCAGCAGCTTCAACAGGGCCGGTTTGGGCTACACCTTC
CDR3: CASSFNRAGLGYTF

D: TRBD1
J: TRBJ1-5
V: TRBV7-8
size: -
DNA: TGTGCCAGCAGTCACTACAGAGGGACAGGGATAAATCAGCCCCAGCATTTT
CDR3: CASSHYRGTGINQPQHF

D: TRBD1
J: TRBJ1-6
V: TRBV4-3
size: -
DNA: TGCGCCAGCAGCCAAGAAGCAGGGGGCAATTCACCCCTCCACTTT
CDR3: CASSQEAGGNSPLHF

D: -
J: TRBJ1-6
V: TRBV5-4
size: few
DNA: TGTGCCAGCAGCTTCGAGGATAATTCACCCCTCCACTTT
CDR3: CASSFEDNSPLHF

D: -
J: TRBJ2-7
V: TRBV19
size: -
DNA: TGTGCCAGTAGTATGAGTGAACCGCTCGAGCAGTACTTC
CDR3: CASSMSEPLEQYF

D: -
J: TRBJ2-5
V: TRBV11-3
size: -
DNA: TGTGCCAGCAGCTCAGATCAGGGGGAGACCCAGTACTTC
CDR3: CASSSDQGETQYF

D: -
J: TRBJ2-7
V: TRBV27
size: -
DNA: TGTGCCAGCAGTCCCCCGGGACTCCTCTACGAGCAGTACTTC
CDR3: CASSPPGLLYEQYF

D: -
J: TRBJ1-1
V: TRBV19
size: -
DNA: TGTGCCAGTAGTATAGGGGCAGGGGTGAACACTGAAGCTTTCTTT
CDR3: CASSIGAGVNTEAFF

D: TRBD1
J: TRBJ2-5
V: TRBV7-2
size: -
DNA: TGTGCCAGCAGCTCCTATGACAGGGGGGGCGAGACCCAGTACTTC
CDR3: CASSSYDRGGETQYF

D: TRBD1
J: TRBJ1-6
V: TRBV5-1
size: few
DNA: TGCGCCAGCAGCTTGATGCCGACAGGGAATAATTCACCCCTCCACTTT
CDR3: CASSLMPTGNNSPLHF

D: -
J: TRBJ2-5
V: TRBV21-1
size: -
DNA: TGTGCCAGCAGCAGAGCGGGGCCCGGGACCCAGTACTTC
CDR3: CASSRAGPGTQYF

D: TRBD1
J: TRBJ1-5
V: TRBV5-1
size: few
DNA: TGCGCCAGCAGCCCGGGGGACAGGGGTTACCAGCCCCAGCATTTT
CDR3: CASSPGDRGYQPQHF

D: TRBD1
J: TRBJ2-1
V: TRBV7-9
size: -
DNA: TGTGCCAGCAGCTTAGGGACAGGGTCCTCCAATGAGCAGTTCTTC
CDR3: CASSLGTGSSNEQFF

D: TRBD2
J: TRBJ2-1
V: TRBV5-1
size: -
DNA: TGCGCCAGCAGCTTGGTAGCGGGGTCCTACAATGAGCAGTTCTTC
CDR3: CASSLVAGSYNEQFF

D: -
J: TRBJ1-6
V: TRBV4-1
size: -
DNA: TGCGCCAGCAGCCCCAGCGGGGTCTCACCCCTCCACTTT
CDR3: CASSPSGVSPLHF

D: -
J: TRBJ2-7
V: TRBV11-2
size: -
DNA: TGTGCCAGCAGCTTCCCCCAATACGAGCAGTACTTC
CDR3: CASSFPQYEQYF

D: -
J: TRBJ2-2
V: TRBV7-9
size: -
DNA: TGTGCCAGCAGCTTAGTCATCGGGGAGCTGTTTTTT
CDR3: CASSLVIGELFF

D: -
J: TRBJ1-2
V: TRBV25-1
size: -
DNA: TGTGCCAGCAGTGAAACAGGAGCCTATGGCTACACCTTC
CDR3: CASSETGAYGYTF

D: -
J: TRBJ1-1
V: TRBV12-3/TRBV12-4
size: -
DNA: TGTGCCAGCACCCCCAGGGTTACCACTGAAGCTTTCTTT
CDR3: CASTPRVTTEAFF